The rows below give T cell receptor beta chains drawn from one sample of a study of blood T cell repertoires in COVID-19. The method was immunoSEQ multiplex PCR; TCRdb's version includes in-frame clones alone and lacks a portion of them. The table includes under 100,000 clones, more than 70% detected once. The material sequenced was peripheral blood. Every receptor here comes from a human donor in a cohort sampled during active COVID-19. Each CDR3 is given with its conserved first and last residue. Fields, in order: D gene, J gene, V gene, CDR3 protein. D genes are given only for firm matches.

>-|TRBJ2-3|TRBV18
CASSPEGALYF
>-|TRBJ1-3|TRBV15
CATSREGQSTIYF
>-|TRBJ1-5|TRBV27
CASSLLGGGNQPQHF
>-|TRBJ1-2|TRBV28
CASSLIPRPTDGYTF
>-|TRBJ1-2|TRBV19
CASSPFRGNYGYTF
>TRBD2|TRBJ2-3|TRBV2
CASSEGAGSGADTQYF
>TRBD1|TRBJ1-1|TRBV27
CASSDRVEAFF
>-|TRBJ1-1|TRBV7-7
CASSPLQGDEAFF
>-|TRBJ2-7|TRBV6-5
CASSYVGASYEQYF
>TRBD1|TRBJ1-1|TRBV28
CASSLTGQVVAFF
>-|TRBJ2-2|TRBV27
CASSLSGGGELFF
>TRBD1|TRBJ1-2|TRBV5-1
CASSRDREVYGYTF
>-|TRBJ1-5|TRBV5-6
CASSSAPRNQPQHF
>TRBD2|TRBJ2-7|TRBV7-9
CASRRTSGGSYEQYF
>-|TRBJ1-2|TRBV30
CAWSGAFYGYTF
>-|TRBJ2-3|TRBV12-3/TRBV12-4
CASSLSAPGTQYF
>-|TRBJ1-2|TRBV10-3
CAISESLDYGYTF
>-|TRBJ1-5|TRBV30
CAWSVQSNQPQHF
>-|TRBJ1-2|TRBV6-5
CASNRAGSGYTF
>-|TRBJ1-5|TRBV6-1
CASSEGGWNQPQHF
>-|TRBJ2-7|TRBV28
CASLSDSSYEQYF
>-|TRBJ1-6|TRBV10-3
CALKEGNNSPLHF
>TRBD1|TRBJ2-2|TRBV6-6
CASSYSTGRNTGELFF
>TRBD2|TRBJ2-7|TRBV18
CASSSPPSGDYEQYF
>-|TRBJ2-7|TRBV2
CASSEVLSSYEQYF
>TRBD1|TRBJ2-7|TRBV3-1/TRBV3-2
CASSQEGLGQGYEQYF